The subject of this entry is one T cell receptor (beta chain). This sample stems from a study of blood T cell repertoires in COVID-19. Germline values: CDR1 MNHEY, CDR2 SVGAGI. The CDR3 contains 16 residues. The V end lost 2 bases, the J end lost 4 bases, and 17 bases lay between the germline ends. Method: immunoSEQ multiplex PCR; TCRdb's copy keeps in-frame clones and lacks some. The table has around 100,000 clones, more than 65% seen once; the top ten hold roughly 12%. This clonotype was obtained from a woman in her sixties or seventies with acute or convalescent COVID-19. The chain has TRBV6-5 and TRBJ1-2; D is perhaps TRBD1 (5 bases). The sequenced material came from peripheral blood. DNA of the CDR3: TGTGCCAGCAGTTACGGGGCGTCGTTAGGAACCTATGGCTACACCTTC. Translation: CASSYGASLGTYGYTF.